This T cell receptor beta chain is drawn from a study of CD8+CD57+ T cells in acquired aplastic anemia. Across the whole study: The sorted CD4+ and CD8+ cells yielded an average approximately 3.3 ug of DNA.

The study profiled TCR beta VDJ and CDR3 using genomic DNA as template. TCRdb used MiXCR to reprocess the reads, holding one entry per CDR3 protein. Of about 200,000 distinct CDR3 sequences in the sample, around 49% were seen once. It was patients with CD8+CD57+ cell expansion by flow cytometry who were chosen for sequencing. No therapy was given to patients before blood sampling. V shed 1 base and J shed 6 bases, with 13 bases lying between them. This CDR3 has 14 residues. Germline CDR1 LNHNV, CDR2 YYDKDF (reference sequence). Study-level findings and limits: Patients did not significantly differ from controls in CD8+ Simpson's diversity. Patients and controls shared some 30 CD8+ CDR3 sequences, highly expressed in patients.

As for this clonotype: Antigen unknown.

The source is a human donor with aplastic anemia. The sequencing sample was made of sorted CD4+, CD8+, or CD8+CD57+ T cells (not recorded which) from PBMCs. The chain is built from TRBV15 and TRBJ2-7; maybe TRBD2 (6 bases). CDR3: CATSRAGLLGEQYF. The CDR3 DNA sequence: TGTGCCACCAGCAGAGCGGGACTCCTCGGCGAGCAGTACTTC.